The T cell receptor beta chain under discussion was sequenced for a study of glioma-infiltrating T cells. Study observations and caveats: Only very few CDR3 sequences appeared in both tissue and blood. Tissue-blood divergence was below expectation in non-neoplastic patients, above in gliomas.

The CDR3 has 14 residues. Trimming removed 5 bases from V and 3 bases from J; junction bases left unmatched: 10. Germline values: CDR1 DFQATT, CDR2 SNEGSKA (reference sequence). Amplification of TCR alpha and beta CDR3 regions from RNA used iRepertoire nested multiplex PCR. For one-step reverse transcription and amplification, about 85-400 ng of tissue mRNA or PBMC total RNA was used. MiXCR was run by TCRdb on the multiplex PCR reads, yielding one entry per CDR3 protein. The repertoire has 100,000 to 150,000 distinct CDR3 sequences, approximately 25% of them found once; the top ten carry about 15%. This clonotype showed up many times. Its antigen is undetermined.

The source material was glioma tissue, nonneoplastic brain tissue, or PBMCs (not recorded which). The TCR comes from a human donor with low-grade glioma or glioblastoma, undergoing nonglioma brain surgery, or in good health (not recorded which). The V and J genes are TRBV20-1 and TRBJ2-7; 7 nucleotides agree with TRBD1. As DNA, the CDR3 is TGCAGTGCTCGAGCGGACAGGAGTTACTACGAGCAGTACTTC. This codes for CSARADRSYYEQYF.